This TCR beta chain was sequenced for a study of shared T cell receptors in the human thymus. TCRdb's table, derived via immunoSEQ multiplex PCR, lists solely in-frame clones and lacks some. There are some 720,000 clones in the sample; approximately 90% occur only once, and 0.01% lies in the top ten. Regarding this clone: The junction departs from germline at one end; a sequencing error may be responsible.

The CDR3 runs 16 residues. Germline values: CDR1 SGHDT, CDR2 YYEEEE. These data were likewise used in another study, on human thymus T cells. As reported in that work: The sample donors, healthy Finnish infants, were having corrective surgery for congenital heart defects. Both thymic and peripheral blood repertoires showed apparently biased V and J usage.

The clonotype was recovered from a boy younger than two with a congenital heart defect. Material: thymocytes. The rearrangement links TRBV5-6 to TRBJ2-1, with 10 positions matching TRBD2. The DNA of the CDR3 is TGTGCCAGCAGTTTGGGAGGACTAGCGGTGGTCGATGAGCAGTTCTTC. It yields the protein CASSLGGLAVVDEQFF.